These 18 T cell receptor beta chains came from one sample sequenced in a study of PD-1 blockade in classical Hodgkin lymphoma. The time point is: cycle 4 day 1 (C4D1), after five to seven weeks of nivolumab. Brentuximab vedotin exposure varied, and every patient relapsed after autologous stem cell transplantation. TCRdb keeps only in-frame clones here, not all; method: immunoSEQ multiplex PCR. The sample has some 93,000 clones, just under 80% seen once. The sample consisted of peripheral blood mononuclear cells (PBMCs), taken before the fourth cycle of nivolumab. The origin of the receptors is a human donor with classical Hodgkin lymphoma.

The CDR3 here is CASTGSGRFPYNEQFF. The CDR3 DNA follows: TGCGCCAGCACCGGTAGCGGGAGGTTCCCCTACAATGAGCAGTTCTTC. V usage is TRBV5-1 and J usage is TRBJ2-1; 10 positions match TRBD2. Germline CDR1 SGHRS, CDR2 YFSETQ. V dropped 6 bases and J dropped 2; count of bases not matched to a gene: 8. This CDR3 is 16 amino acids long.

The V call is TRBV10-3, the J call TRBJ2-7; TRBD2 matches at 7 bases. Germline CDR1 is ENHRY and CDR2 is SYGVKD. The CDR3 extends over 15 amino acids. J lost 6 bases, V lost 0 bases, and 8 bases had no gene match. The CDR3 region is CAISESEPGLSEQYF. For the CDR3, the DNA is TGTGCCATCAGTGAGTCTGAACCGGGACTATCCGAGCAGTACTTC.

The V call is TRBV28, the J call TRBJ1-1, with D possibly being TRBD1 (5 bases). Trimming pared 0 bases from V and 2 bases from J, leaving 10 bases between. Germline V CDR1 and CDR2: MDHEN, SYDVKM. This CDR3 is 15 amino acids long. CDR3 sequence reads: CASSLWTEINTEAFF. DNA of the CDR3: TGTGCCAGCAGTTTATGGACAGAAATAAACACTGAAGCTTTCTTT.

V usage is TRBV6-6 and J usage is TRBJ2-5, with D uncertain. This CDR3 region has 15 residues. Per germline, CDR1 MNHNY and CDR2 SVGAGI (reference sequence). Trimming took off 0 bases at V and 7 bases at J, with 15 bases between the two ends. The CDR3 sequence is CASSYSPTRAGTQYF. DNA of the CDR3: TGTGCCAGCAGTTACTCGCCTACAAGGGCTGGGACCCAGTACTTC.

The CDR3 DNA reads TGTGCCAGTAGTATTGCCCGGGGAGGCGGCTACGAGCAGTACTTC. This sequence encodes CASSIARGGGYEQYF. The rearrangement joins TRBV19 to TRBJ2-7, with D possibly being TRBD2 (6 bases). Trimming pared 3 bases from V and 3 bases from J, leaving 15 bases between. Per the germline V gene, CDR1 is LNHDA and CDR2 is SQIVND (reference sequence). The CDR3 is made up of 15 amino acids.

This clone has just one count. This chain joins TRBV19 and TRBJ2-2, with D unresolved. The V and J ends lost 6 bases and 1 base respectively, with 9 bases between them. Germline V gives CDR1 LNHDA, CDR2 SQIVND (reference sequence). The CDR3 is 14 amino acids. The DNA of the CDR3 is TGTGCCAGTAGAATCCAGGTGAACACCGGGGAGCTGTTTTTT. Translating gives CASRIQVNTGELFF.

The genes are TRBV19 and TRBJ1-5; D call uncertain. Per the germline V gene, CDR1 is LNHDA and CDR2 is SQIVND (reference sequence). Trimming cost V 4 bases and J 1 base, with 11 bases left between them. This CDR3 is 15 amino acids long. This CDR3 is CASSRPGGSNQPQHF. Here the CDR3 DNA reads TGTGCCAGTAGTAGGCCAGGTGGGAGCAATCAGCCCCAGCATTTT.

This clone occurred a few times. This sequence joins TRBV7-2 and TRBJ2-5; D may be TRBD2 (5 bases). The germline CDR1 and CDR2 sequences are SGHTA and FQGNSA. V lost 2 bases to trimming and J lost 5 bases, with 9 bases between them. CDR3 length equals 13 residues. CDR3 loop: CASSLWRRETQYF. The DNA for the CDR3 is TGTGCCAGCAGCTTATGGAGGCGGGAGACCCAGTACTTC.

CDR3 nucleotide sequence: TGTGCCAGCAGCTTGGGGACTAGCGGGCTCACCGGGGAGCTGTTTTTT. It is translated as CASSLGTSGLTGELFF. The V gene is TRBV5-4, the J gene TRBJ2-2; 11 positions match TRBD2. The CDR3 runs to 16 residues. Trimming cost V 0 bases and J 4 bases; bases outside gene matches: 2. CDR1 is SGHNT, CDR2 YYREEE, per germline (reference sequence).

The sample holds a few counts of this clone. This rearrangement joins TRBV5-5 to TRBJ1-4, with D maybe TRBD1 (5 bases). The CDR3 length is 11 residues. Trimming removed 6 bases from V and 7 bases from J, with 7 bases in between. Germline assignment: CDR1 SGHKS and CDR2 YYEKEE (reference sequence). The chain's CDR3 is CASTGTEKLFF. The CDR3 region has the DNA TGTGCCAGCACCGGGACTGAAAAACTGTTTTTT. Full variable domain (remainder filled in from reference TRBV5-5 and TRBJ1-4): DAGVTQSPTHLIKTRGQQVTLRCSPISGHKSVSWYQQVLGQGPQFIFQYYEKEERGRGNFPDRFSARQFPNYSSELNVNALLLGDSALYLCASTGTEKLFFGSGTQLSVL.

This CDR3 is CASSQTGGLNYGYTF. The CDR3 DNA follows: TGTGCCAGCAGTCAGACAGGGGGTCTTAACTATGGCTACACCTTC. The chain couples TRBV6-6 to TRBJ1-2; 9 nucleotides line up with TRBD1. The CDR3 spans 15 residues. The ends lost 5 bases at V and 1 base at J; junction bases unmatched: 5. The germline V gene encodes CDR1 MNHNY and CDR2 SVGAGI (reference sequence).

The chain uses TRBV2 and TRBJ1-6; D unresolved. V dropped 5 bases and J dropped 10 bases, with 18 bases sitting between them. The CDR3 has 15 residues. The germline V gene has CDR1 SNHLY and CDR2 FYNNEI. DNA of the CDR3: TGTGCCAGCAGTTTGGATGGCGCGCGAAGCTCACCCCTCCACTTT. Its protein product is CASSLDGARSSPLHF.

The V and J genes are TRBV10-2 and TRBJ2-1; unclear D gene. The CDR3 has 12 amino acids. Trimming cost V 3 bases and J 12 bases, with 12 bases left between them. Germline lookup yields CDR1 WSHSY and CDR2 SAAADI. The CDR3 region has the DNA TGCGCCAGCAGTGACGGACCTCCGGTGCAGTTCTTC. It codes for CASSDGPPVQFF.

This clone was seen a handful of times. The rearrangement links TRBV7-9 to TRBJ2-1; TRBD1 agrees at 8 bases. CDR1 is SEHNR, CDR2 FQNEAQ, per germline (reference sequence). CDR3 size: 15 residues. The trim removed 2 bases at V and 12 bases at J, leaving 12 bases unmatched. CDR3 sequence (DNA): TGTGCCAGCAGCTTAACTGGACAGGGCCTGGGGGGGCAGTTCTTC. Translated: CASSLTGQGLGGQFF.

This chain joins TRBV6-1 and TRBJ2-5, with TRBD1 matching over 9 bases. J was trimmed by 1 base and V by 0 bases; bases with no gene match: 3. The CDR3 has 16 amino acids. Germline V gene sequence: CDR1 MNHNS, CDR2 SASEGT. CDR3 nucleotides: TGTGCCAGCAGTGAAGCCCGGGGACAGGGCCAAGAGACCCAGTACTTC. This translates into CASSEARGQGQETQYF.

The chain carries TRBV27 and TRBJ2-1, with 14 nucleotides matching TRBD2. Germline values: CDR1 MNHEY, CDR2 SMNVEV (reference sequence). The ends lost 2 bases at V and 9 bases at J; junction bases unmatched: 3. The CDR3 is 15 residues long. In nucleotides, the CDR3 is TGTGCCAGCAGTTTAGGGACTAGCGGGAGCGGTGAGCAGTTCTTC. As protein: CASSLGTSGSGEQFF.

The V and J genes are TRBV6-1 and TRBJ2-6, with D possibly matching TRBD1 (5 bases). Germline V gene sequence: CDR1 MNHNS, CDR2 SASEGT. V lost 3 bases and J lost 0, with 12 bases in between. This CDR3 is built from 17 residues. CDR3 residues: CASSDPKQVSGANVLTF. CDR3 nucleotides: TGTGCCAGCAGTGACCCCAAACAGGTCTCTGGGGCCAACGTCCTGACTTTC.

About this clone: At one boundary the junction diverges from the germline segment, which might be a read error. CDR3 residues: CAISELAGGLNEQFF. In nucleotides, the CDR3 is TGTGCCATCAGCGAGTTGGCGGGGGGGCTTAATGAGCAGTTCTTC. The chain employs TRBV10-3 and TRBJ2-1, with TRBD2 matching over 9 bases. The CDR3 is 15 residues long. The germline V gene encodes CDR1 ENHRY and CDR2 SYGVKD.